This passage covers 10 T cell receptor beta chains from one sample sequenced in a study of CD8 T cells in ankylosing spondylitis. TCRdb called the 5' RACE reads again in MiXCR, with one record for every CDR3 protein. The sample includes about 240,000 distinct CDR3 sequences, about 10% of them seen just once. Source material: blood, either unsorted or a sorted T cell fraction (not recorded which). The receptors were sampled from a male donor with ankylosing spondylitis or in good health (not recorded which).

This clonotype was seen a handful of times. This chain connects TRBV3-1 to TRBJ2-1, with 8 bases aligning to TRBD2. Unmatched junction bases numbered 7, after V lost 3 bases and J lost 6 bases. Germline lookup yields CDR1 LGHDT and CDR2 YNNKEL (reference sequence). The CDR3 has 15 residues. The CDR3 nucleotides are TGTGCCAGCAGCCATCGGGGGGGAGACGCCAATGAGCAGTTCTTC. This sequence encodes CASSHRGGDANEQFF.

This clonotype was counted between two and nine times. This chain joins TRBV5-1 and TRBJ2-1, with 11 nucleotides matching TRBD2. Looked up from germline, CDR1 is SGHRS and CDR2 is YFSETQ. With 5 bases clipped from V and 12 bases from J, the junction kept 10 bases outside the gene matches. The CDR3 consists of 14 residues. CDR3 residues: CASRVAGGPGRQFF. DNA for the CDR3: TGCGCCAGCAGAGTAGCGGGGGGGCCGGGTAGGCAGTTCTTC.

This chain connects TRBV20-1 to TRBJ2-1; D may be TRBD2 (5 bases). The CDR3 has 12 amino acids. The germline V gene encodes CDR1 DFQATT and CDR2 SNEGSKA (reference sequence). Trimming pared 1 base from V and 10 bases from J, leaving 11 bases between. Written as DNA, the CDR3 is TGCAGTGCTAGAGTCGACGCGGGCGAGCAGTTCTTC. This translates into CSARVDAGEQFF.

This clonotype was detected ten times or more. The chain employs TRBV5-1 and TRBJ1-1, with a weak D call TRBD1 (5 bases). This CDR3 is built from 13 residues. V gave up 1 base and J gave up 7 bases, with 11 bases separating them. Germline CDR1 reads SGHRS; CDR2 reads YFSETQ. CDR3 nucleotides: TGCGCCAGCAGCTTGACGCAGGGACTTGAAGCTTTCTTT. Its translation: CASSLTQGLEAFF.

A single count supports this clonotype. The genes are TRBV5-1 and TRBJ2-3; D remains unclear. V was cut by 4 bases and J by 5 bases, with 17 bases left in between. Looked up from germline, CDR1 is SGHRS and CDR2 is YFSETQ. CDR3 length equals 15 residues. Here the CDR3 DNA reads TGCGCCAGCAGCAGGAGTGGGCAGGCTTTAGATACGCAGTATTTT. Translation: CASSRSGQALDTQYF.

Many counts were recorded for this clonotype. The chain links TRBV5-1 to TRBJ2-3; no firm D call. Germline V gives CDR1 SGHRS, CDR2 YFSETQ. The V end lost 2 bases, the J end lost 0 bases, and 13 bases lay between the germline ends. The CDR3 totals 16 residues. The CDR3 DNA is TGCGCCAGCAGCTTTAGGGATCAGGAAAGCACAGATACGCAGTATTTT. The encoded protein is CASSFRDQESTDTQYF.

This clonotype was counted a few times. The chain couples TRBV18 to TRBJ2-3; D call uncertain. Trimming removed 0 bases at V and 2 bases at J, with 12 bases between. Per germline, CDR1 KGHSH and CDR2 LQKENI. The CDR3 contains 16 residues. The CDR3 reads CASSPPFIQNTDTQYF. The DNA for the CDR3 is TGTGCCAGCTCACCACCTTTCATACAGAACACAGATACGCAGTATTTT. The full variable domain, in which reference TRBV18 and TRBJ2-3 provide the parts outside the CDR3, is NAGVMQNPRHLVRRRGQEARLRCSPMKGHSHVYWYRQLPEEGLKFMVYLQKENIIDESGMPKERFSAEFPKEGPSILRIQQVVRGDSAAYFCASSPPFIQNTDTQYFGPGTRLTVL.

This clonotype was observed at least ten times. This sequence joins TRBV4-2 and TRBJ2-3, with 11 positions matching TRBD1. CDR3 length: 16 residues. Germline lookup yields CDR1 LGHNA and CDR2 YNFKEQ. V dropped 0 bases and J dropped 5; count of bases not matched to a gene: 4. CDR3 DNA sequence: TGTGCCAGCAGCCAAGATGGGGGGACAGGGGGAGATACGCAGTATTTT. Its protein product is CASSQDGGTGGDTQYF.

This clonotype was picked up a small number of times. J is TRBJ2-3 and V is TRBV2; possibly TRBD2 for D (6 bases). Germline values: CDR1 SNHLY, CDR2 FYNNEI. The CDR3 has 17 amino acids. Trimming stripped 5 bases from V and 4 bases from J, with 22 bases between. As DNA, the CDR3 is TGTGCCAGCAGTAGTAAGGGACTCCTCTTTGGCGCAGATACGCAGTATTTT. Translated: CASSSKGLLFGADTQYF.

The rearrangement joins TRBV5-1 to TRBJ2-5; D gene uncertain. With 0 bases removed from V and 5 bases from J, the gap between germline ends came to 14 bases. This CDR3 has 15 residues. Germline lookup yields CDR1 SGHRS and CDR2 YFSETQ. CDR3 region: CASSLVLGGKETQYF. The CDR3 DNA is TGCGCCAGCAGCTTGGTTCTGGGTGGTAAGGAGACCCAGTACTTC.